The rows below give T cell receptor beta chains drawn from one sample of a study of control samples from healthy donors and cancer patients. Libraries were prepared by immunoSEQ multiplex PCR; TCRdb keeps only in-frame clonotypes and omits some of them. The data hold 150,000 or so clones, with almost 90% observed a single time. Sequencing was carried out using blood. The receptors come from a man younger than 35 in good health. Both conserved end residues are part of each CDR3. A D gene is named only where the DNA matches it firmly.

j_call,v_call,d_call,cdr3_aa,cdr3_nt
TRBJ1-2,TRBV7-9,TRBD1,CASSPGTVSYGYTF,TGTGCCAGCAGCCCAGGGACAGTCAGCTATGGCTACACCTTC
TRBJ2-6,TRBV6-1,.,CASSVGGTAAPGANVLTF,TGTGCCAGCAGTGTCGGGGGGACAGCCGCCCCTGGGGCCAACGTCCTGACTTTC
TRBJ1-1,TRBV7-9,TRBD1,CASTSTDRASLNTEAFF,TGTGCCAGCACCTCAACCGACAGGGCCTCTTTAAACACTGAAGCTTTCTTT
TRBJ1-5,TRBV2,TRBD1,CASRRGQGMGNQPQHF,TGTGCCAGCAGAAGGGGACAGGGAATGGGAAATCAGCCCCAGCATTTT
TRBJ2-1,TRBV2,TRBD2,CASSEPGLAVNEQFF,TGTGCCAGCAGTGAACCAGGACTAGCGGTCAATGAGCAGTTCTTC
TRBJ1-1,TRBV5-1,.,CASSLTGNTEAFF,TGCGCCAGCAGCTTGACCGGGAACACTGAAGCTTTCTTT
TRBJ2-3,TRBV7-2,TRBD2,CASSPGLATDTQYF,TGTGCCAGCAGCCCAGGACTAGCCACAGATACGCAGTATTTT
TRBJ1-4,TRBV30,TRBD1,CAWSAGGQGAPHEKLFF,TGTGCCTGGAGTGCAGGGGGACAGGGGGCCCCACATGAAAAACTGTTTTTT
TRBJ1-5,TRBV19,.,CASSIRQDGRYSNQPQHF,TGTGCCAGTAGTATACGGCAGGACGGCAGGTATAGCAATCAGCCCCAGCATTTT
TRBJ1-1,TRBV4-1,TRBD1,CASSQGTAVTEAFF,TGCGCCAGCAGCCAGGGGACAGCAGTTACTGAAGCTTTCTTT
TRBJ1-3,TRBV6-2/TRBV6-3,.,CASSGRREGRGNTIYF,TGTGCCAGCAGCGGCCGCCGGGAAGGGAGAGGAAACACCATATATTTT